A selection of T cell receptor beta chains follows, all from one sample in a study of spatial heterogeneity in lung cancer. TCRdb recomputed calls from the 5' RACE reads with MiXCR, one row per CDR3 protein. The repertoire has about 120,000 distinct CDR3 sequences, 12% of them found once; the top ten carry roughly 17%. This specimen was PBMCs, taken at follow-up. All receptors come from a male donor with early-stage non-small cell lung cancer. CDR3s include the opening cysteine and the closing phenylalanine or tryptophan. The D gene is left open where the match is weak. Clone size is stated in some rows and not others, as once, few, many or a class when expanded.

j_call,d_call,v_call,clone_size,cdr3_aa,cdr3_nt
TRBJ1-2,TRBD1,TRBV29-1,-,CSVGRQGGIGYTF,TGCAGCGTTGGCCGACAGGGCGGAATAGGCTACACCTTC
TRBJ2-1,TRBD2,TRBV5-1,-,CASSPLAAPRNEQFF,TGCGCCAGCAGCCCACTAGCGGCCCCCCGCAATGAGCAGTTCTTC
TRBJ1-4,-,TRBV20-1,few,CSATPGRITNEKLFF,TGCAGTGCTACTCCGGGACGGATAACTAATGAAAAACTGTTTTTT
TRBJ1-6,-,TRBV20-1,few,CSARVSTLMDSPLHF,TGCAGTGCTAGAGTTTCAACCCTCATGGATTCACCCCTCCACTTT
TRBJ1-4,TRBD1,TRBV5-5,-,CASSFTGGTNEKLFF,TGTGCCAGCAGCTTCACAGGGGGGACTAATGAAAAACTGTTTTTT
TRBJ2-5,TRBD1,TRBV10-3,many,CAIRAGQAGAQYF,TGTGCCATCAGGGCAGGACAGGCCGGTGCCCAGTACTTC
TRBJ2-7,TRBD1,TRBV20-1,few,CSARDYRGPVPEQYF,TGCAGTGCTAGAGATTACAGGGGGCCCGTCCCCGAGCAGTACTTC
TRBJ1-3,-,TRBV20-1,-,CSARARQWNSGNTIYF,TGCAGTGCTAGAGCCCGCCAGTGGAATTCTGGAAACACCATATATTTT
TRBJ2-3,-,TRBV5-6,few,CASSRDFADTQYF,TGTGCCAGCAGCCGGGATTTTGCAGATACGCAGTATTTT
TRBJ1-1,-,TRBV15,many,CATSSAPTVNTEAFF,TGTGCCACCAGCAGCGCCCCGACAGTGAACACTGAAGCTTTCTTT
TRBJ2-7,-,TRBV28,many,CASIGGPAYEQYF,TGTGCCAGCATAGGGGGTCCGGCCTACGAGCAGTACTTC
TRBJ2-4,-,TRBV5-4,few,CASSPGMRGRYIQYF,TGTGCCAGCAGCCCGGGAATGAGGGGAAGGTACATTCAGTACTTC
TRBJ2-4,TRBD1,TRBV11-2,-,CASGLGQGDKNIQYF,TGTGCCAGCGGACTAGGACAGGGGGACAAAAACATTCAGTACTTC
TRBJ2-3,-,TRBV7-2,few,CASSLGGRAPDTQYF,TGTGCCAGCAGCTTAGGAGGCAGGGCCCCAGATACGCAGTATTTT
TRBJ1-2,-,TRBV12-3/TRBV12-4,-,CASSLGGQLSYGYTF,TGTGCCAGCAGTTTAGGAGGACAGTTGTCCTATGGCTACACCTTC
TRBJ1-2,-,TRBV7-3,few,CASSLPGHGYTF,TGTGCCAGCAGCCTTCCAGGCCATGGCTACACCTTC
TRBJ2-5,-,TRBV21-1,many,CASSKRFESRETQYF,TGTGCCAGCAGCAAGCGGTTTGAGTCTAGAGAGACCCAGTACTTC
TRBJ1-5,TRBD1,TRBV6-2/TRBV6-3,-,CASRVDRALNQPQHF,TGTGCCAGCAGGGTGGACAGGGCCCTCAATCAGCCCCAGCATTTT
TRBJ1-2,-,TRBV7-2,-,CASSLVIGSNYGYTF,TGTGCCAGCAGCTTAGTGATAGGGTCTAACTATGGCTACACCTTC
TRBJ1-5,-,TRBV28,few,CASSSVRPGGVQPQHF,TGTGCCAGCAGCTCCGTACGTCCCGGAGGGGTTCAGCCCCAGCATTTT
TRBJ2-3,TRBD1,TRBV5-1,many,CASSVGQGADTQYF,TGCGCCAGCAGCGTCGGACAGGGAGCAGATACGCAGTATTTT
TRBJ2-1,-,TRBV19,-,CASGPGYNEQFF,TGTGCCAGTGGTCCGGGCTACAATGAGCAGTTCTTC
TRBJ2-1,-,TRBV4-2,many,CASSQDSSTDQFF,TGTGCCAGCAGCCAAGACAGCTCTACAGATCAGTTCTTC
TRBJ2-3,-,TRBV5-1,-,CASSIDADTQYF,TGCGCCAGCAGCATCGACGCAGATACGCAGTATTTT
TRBJ1-5,TRBD1,TRBV27,many,CASSPDRGRDQPQHF,TGTGCCAGCAGTCCAGACAGGGGCCGGGATCAGCCCCAGCATTTT
TRBJ2-7,TRBD2,TRBV7-9,many,CASSPPPGGSYEQYF,TGTGCCAGCAGCCCACCCCCGGGGGGAAGCTACGAGCAGTACTTC
TRBJ2-5,-,TRBV20-1,many,CSAAQGGETQYF,TGCAGTGCTGCACAGGGAGGAGAGACCCAGTACTTC
TRBJ1-5,-,TRBV12-3/TRBV12-4,few,CASSLDSYNQPQHF,TGTGCCAGCAGTTTAGACAGCTACAATCAGCCCCAGCATTTT
TRBJ2-3,TRBD2,TRBV11-2,-,CASSPTGGGAKPTQYF,TGTGCCAGCAGTCCAACGGGAGGGGGGGCCAAACCTACGCAGTATTTT
TRBJ2-7,-,TRBV12-3/TRBV12-4,medium-sized,CASSSGRREQYF,TGTGCCAGCAGCTCCGGCCGGCGGGAGCAGTACTTC
TRBJ1-5,-,TRBV12-3/TRBV12-4,few,CASSLMQYNQPQHF,TGTGCCAGCAGTTTAATGCAGTACAATCAGCCCCAGCATTTT
TRBJ1-5,TRBD1,TRBV6-2/TRBV6-3,few,CASCLGQARNQPQHF,TGTGCCAGCTGCCTCGGACAGGCCAGAAATCAGCCCCAGCATTTT
TRBJ2-7,-,TRBV12-3/TRBV12-4,-,CASSYGGATSRYEQYF,TGTGCCAGCAGTTATGGGGGGGCCACAAGCCGCTACGAGCAGTACTTC
TRBJ1-6,TRBD1,TRBV20-1,many,CSAPRTGGYNSPLHF,TGCAGTGCACCCCGGACAGGCGGATATAATTCACCCCTCCACTTT
TRBJ2-3,TRBD1,TRBV27,-,CASSIRQGRTDTQYF,TGTGCCAGCAGTATAAGACAGGGCAGGACAGATACGCAGTATTTT
TRBJ2-5,-,TRBV29-1,many,CSVGKGAQETQYF,TGCAGCGTTGGAAAAGGGGCCCAAGAGACCCAGTACTTC
TRBJ1-3,-,TRBV20-1,few,CSANLHGSLTSGNTIYF,TGCAGTGCTAATTTACACGGATCTCTCACTTCTGGAAACACCATATATTTT
TRBJ2-7,-,TRBV20-1,few,CSAREGQRYEQYF,TGCAGTGCTAGAGAGGGACAAAGGTACGAGCAGTACTTC
TRBJ2-3,-,TRBV7-2,many,CASSPQAVSTDTQYF,TGTGCCAGCAGCCCACAGGCCGTCAGCACAGATACGCAGTATTTT
TRBJ1-1,TRBD1,TRBV11-3,-,CASSLTGVYTEAFF,TGTGCCAGCAGCTTAACAGGGGTTTACACTGAAGCTTTCTTT
TRBJ2-5,-,TRBV29-1,many,CSATRGGETQYF,TGCAGCGCCACCCGAGGAGGCGAGACCCAGTACTTC
TRBJ1-2,TRBD1,TRBV25-1,-,CASSWDRRNGYTF,TGTGCCAGCAGTTGGGACAGGAGAAATGGCTACACCTTC
TRBJ2-6,-,TRBV6-5,few,CASSYMGRAGANVLTF,TGTGCCAGCAGTTACATGGGGCGCGCTGGGGCCAACGTCCTGACTTTC
TRBJ2-7,TRBD1,TRBV6-2/TRBV6-3,few,CASSYPRDRNSYEQYF,TGTGCCAGCAGTTACCCCCGGGACAGGAATTCCTACGAGCAGTACTTC
TRBJ1-5,TRBD1,TRBV29-1,few,CSVRTGYSNQPQHF,TGCAGCGTTCGGACAGGTTATAGCAATCAGCCCCAGCATTTT
TRBJ2-7,-,TRBV10-3,many,CAISELAEQYF,TGTGCCATCAGTGAGCTTGCCGAGCAGTACTTC
TRBJ1-1,-,TRBV29-1,many,CSVVLGPTEAFF,TGCAGCGTTGTTCTGGGCCCCACTGAAGCTTTCTTT
TRBJ2-3,TRBD1,TRBV29-1,many,CSVEGQGYADTQYF,TGCAGCGTTGAAGGACAGGGGTACGCAGATACGCAGTATTTT
TRBJ2-5,-,TRBV3-1,-,CASSLTGPQETQYF,TGTGCCAGCAGCCTTACGGGCCCCCAAGAGACCCAGTACTTC
TRBJ1-6,TRBD1,TRBV27,many,CASSLRTGVNSPLHF,TGTGCCAGCAGTTTAAGGACAGGGGTGAATTCACCCCTCCACTTT
TRBJ2-7,-,TRBV6-2/TRBV6-3,-,CASSSQVRPPYEQYF,TGTGCCAGCAGTTCGCAAGTCAGGCCCCCCTACGAGCAGTACTTC
TRBJ2-3,-,TRBV7-3,few,CASSVLGQSTDTQYF,TGTGCCAGCAGCGTATTAGGACAGAGCACAGATACGCAGTATTTT
TRBJ1-2,-,TRBV12-3/TRBV12-4,few,CASSLGGIYTF,TGTGCCAGCAGTCTGGGAGGGATCTACACCTTC
TRBJ1-1,-,TRBV18,-,CATRRRDTEAFF,TGTGCCACTCGGCGGCGGGACACTGAAGCTTTCTTT
TRBJ2-2,-,TRBV20-1,many,CSANPGAGELFF,TGCAGTGCCAACCCGGGCGCCGGGGAGCTGTTTTTT
TRBJ2-2,TRBD1,TRBV20-1,-,CSAREDRENTGELFF,TGCAGTGCTAGAGAGGACAGGGAAAACACCGGGGAGCTGTTTTTT
TRBJ1-6,-,TRBV29-1,medium-sized,CSVGASNNSPLHF,TGCAGCGTTGGTGCATCTAATAATTCACCCCTCCACTTT
TRBJ2-5,-,TRBV28,-,CASSRAQETQYF,TGTGCCAGCTCCAGGGCCCAAGAGACCCAGTACTTC
TRBJ2-1,TRBD1,TRBV4-3,-,CASSLQTGTANNEQFF,TGCGCCAGCAGCCTGCAAACCGGGACAGCAAACAATGAGCAGTTCTTC
TRBJ1-1,-,TRBV9,once,CASSAQVFNTEAFF,TGTGCCAGCAGCGCACAGGTGTTTAACACTGAAGCTTTCTTT